Below are 10 T cell receptor beta chains sequenced from a single sample in a study of cytomegalovirus exposure and HLA in healthy donors. Vbeta (60) and Jbeta (13) primers were used in the PCR. Clones were read by immunoSEQ multiplex PCR, and TCRdb kept only the in-frame ones, dropping some. The sample contains roughly 110,000 clones, approximately 70% of which appear only once. Sequences were obtained from PBMCs. These receptors all stem from a man under 40 in good health and CMV-seropositive.

The rearrangement uses TRBV27 and TRBJ2-1, with 8 bases that match TRBD2. The germline V gene encodes CDR1 MNHEY and CDR2 SMNVEV (reference sequence). J lost 7 bases, V lost 7 bases, and 12 bases had no gene match. This CDR3 spans 15 amino acids. The DNA for the CDR3 is TGTGCCAGCACCGTGACTAGCGATCGCCTTAATGAGCAGTTCTTC. Encoded protein: CASTVTSDRLNEQFF.

V gene TRBV5-4 combines with J gene TRBJ1-2; 12 nucleotides line up with TRBD1. The V gene end was trimmed by 4 bases and the J gene end by 5 bases; junction bases not matched to a gene: 15. The CDR3 has 18 residues. Germline assignment: CDR1 SGHNT and CDR2 YYREEE (reference sequence). CDR3 sequence: CASSPEPGQGALGYGYTF. The CDR3 region has the DNA TGTGCCAGCAGCCCCGAACCGGGACAGGGGGCGCTGGGGTATGGCTACACCTTC.

This rearrangement joins TRBV4-1 to TRBJ2-7; D is perhaps TRBD1 (6 bases). V was clipped by 4 bases and J by 4 bases, with 17 bases between them. There are 15 residues in the CDR3. Germline V gene lookup returns CDR1 MGHRA and CDR2 YSYEKL. The CDR3 sequence: CASSPTRGPSYEQYV. The CDR3 bases are TGCGCCAGCAGCCCAACCAGGGGACCGAGTTACGAGCAGTACGTC.

The chain joins TRBV29-1 to TRBJ2-1; the match to TRBD2 covers 9 bases. The CDR3 spans 14 residues. J was trimmed by 8 bases and V by 3 bases; bases with no gene match: 8. Germline CDR1 is SQVTM and CDR2 is ANQGSEA. CDR3 coding DNA: TGCAGCGTTGAGGGCGGGAGGGCGGGCGATGAGCAGTTCTTC. This encodes CSVEGGRAGDEQFF.

The chain employs TRBV28 and TRBJ1-2, with D possibly being TRBD1 (6 bases). CDR1 and CDR2 (germline): MDHEN, SYDVKM. The CDR3 runs 11 residues. Between the trimmed V and J ends, which lost 4 bases and 6 bases, there was a span of 6 bases. The CDR3 nucleotides read TGTGCCAGCAGTTACAGGGATGGCTACACCTTC. This gives the protein CASSYRDGYTF.

CDR3 residues: CASNPGGSGGYTF. DNA of the CDR3: TGTGCCAGCAATCCAGGGGGGTCAGGTGGCTACACCTTC. V is TRBV9 and J is TRBJ1-2; 7 bases map to TRBD1. Germline assignment: CDR1 SGDLS and CDR2 YYNGEE. The J segment lost 7 bases and the V segment lost 6 bases, leaving 9 bases of the junction unmatched. The CDR3 is 13 residues long. Complete variable domain (other parts from reference TRBV9 and TRBJ1-2): DSGVTQTPKHLITATGQRVTLRCSPRSGDLSVYWYQQSLDQGLQFLIQYYNGEERAKGNILERFSAQQFPDLHSELNLSSLELGDSALYFCASNPGGSGGYTFGSGTRLTVV.

The V gene is TRBV7-3, the J gene TRBJ2-7; tentatively, D is TRBD2 (6 bases). The length of the CDR3 is 15 residues. Germline loops: CDR1 SGHTA, CDR2 FQGTGA. The V end lost 2 bases, the J end lost 2 bases, and 13 bases lay between the germline ends. In DNA, the CDR3 is TGTGCCAGCAGCTTAGGACCGTCGGGAGCCTACGAGCAGTACTTC. Protein sequence: CASSLGPSGAYEQYF.

The chain joins TRBV6-5 to TRBJ1-5; 8 positions match TRBD1. V gave up 0 bases and J gave up 4 bases; unmatched junction bases: 2. The CDR3 length is 15 residues. The germline V gene has CDR1 MNHEY and CDR2 SVGAGI. The CDR3: CASSYSTGENQPQHF. The CDR3 region has the DNA TGTGCCAGCAGTTACTCGACAGGGGAAAATCAGCCCCAGCATTTT.

The CDR3 spells CASSPTSRLAGGQSDTQYF. The CDR3 DNA follows: TGTGCCAGCAGTCCGACTTCGCGGCTAGCGGGAGGGCAGTCAGATACGCAGTATTTT. The chain joins TRBV27 to TRBJ2-3, with TRBD2 identical over 12 bases. The CDR3 runs 19 residues. Unmatched junction bases numbered 16, after V lost 5 bases and J lost 4 bases. Looked up from germline, CDR1 is MNHEY and CDR2 is SMNVEV (reference sequence).

The chain couples TRBV4-1 to TRBJ2-7; tentative D call: TRBD2 (5 bases). The CDR3 spans 15 residues. Germline CDR1 is MGHRA and CDR2 is YSYEKL. Between the trimmed V and J ends, which lost 0 bases and 4 bases, there was a span of 13 bases. The CDR3 loop is CASSQESSSGYEQYF. The CDR3 DNA sequence: TGCGCCAGCAGCCAAGAATCGTCGTCGGGGTACGAGCAGTACTTC.